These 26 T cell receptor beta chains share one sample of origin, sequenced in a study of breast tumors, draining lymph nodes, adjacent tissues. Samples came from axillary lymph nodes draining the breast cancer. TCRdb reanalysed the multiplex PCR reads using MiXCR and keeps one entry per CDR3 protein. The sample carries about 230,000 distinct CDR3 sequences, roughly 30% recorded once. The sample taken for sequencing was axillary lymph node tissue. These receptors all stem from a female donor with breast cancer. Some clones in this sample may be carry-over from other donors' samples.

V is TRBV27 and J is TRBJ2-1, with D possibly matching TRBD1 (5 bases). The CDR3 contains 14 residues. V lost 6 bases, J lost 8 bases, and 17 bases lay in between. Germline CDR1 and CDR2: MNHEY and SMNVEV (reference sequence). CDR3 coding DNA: TGTGCCAGCAGCCTAGGGGTAGTCTCGGATGAGCAGTTCTTC. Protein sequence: CASSLGVVSDEQFF.

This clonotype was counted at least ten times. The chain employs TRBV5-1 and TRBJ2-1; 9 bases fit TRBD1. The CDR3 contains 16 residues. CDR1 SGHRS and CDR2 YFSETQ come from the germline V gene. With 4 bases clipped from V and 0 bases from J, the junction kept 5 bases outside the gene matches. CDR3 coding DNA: TGCGCCAGCAGCCGGGTGACAGGGGGCTCCTACAATGAGCAGTTCTTC. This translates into CASSRVTGGSYNEQFF. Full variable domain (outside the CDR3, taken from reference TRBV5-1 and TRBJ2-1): KAGVTQTPRYLIKTRGQQVTLSCSPISGHRSVSWYQQTPGQGLQFLFEYFSETQRNKGNFPGRFSGRQFSNSRSEMNVSTLELGDSALYLCASSRVTGGSYNEQFFGPGTRLTVL.

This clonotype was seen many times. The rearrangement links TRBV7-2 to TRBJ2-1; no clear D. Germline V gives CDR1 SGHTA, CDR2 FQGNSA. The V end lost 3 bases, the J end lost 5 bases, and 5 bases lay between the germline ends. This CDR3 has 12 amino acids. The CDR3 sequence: CASSFGNNEQFF. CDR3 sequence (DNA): TGTGCCAGCAGCTTTGGAAACAATGAGCAGTTCTTC.

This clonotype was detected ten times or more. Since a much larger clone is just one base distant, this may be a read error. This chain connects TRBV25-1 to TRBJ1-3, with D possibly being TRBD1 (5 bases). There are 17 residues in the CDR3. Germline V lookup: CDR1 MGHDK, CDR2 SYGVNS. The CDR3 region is CAGSEDQGGVGGNTIYF. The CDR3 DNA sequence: TGTGCCGGCAGTGAAGATCAGGGTGGCGTGGGAGGAAACACCATATATTTT. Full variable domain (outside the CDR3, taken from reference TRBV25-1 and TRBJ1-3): EADIYQTPRYLVIGTGKKITLECSQTMGHDKMYWYQQDPGMELHLIHYSYGVNSTEKGDLSSESTVSRIRTEHFPLTLESARPSHTSQYLCAGSEDQGGVGGNTIYFGEGSWLTVV.

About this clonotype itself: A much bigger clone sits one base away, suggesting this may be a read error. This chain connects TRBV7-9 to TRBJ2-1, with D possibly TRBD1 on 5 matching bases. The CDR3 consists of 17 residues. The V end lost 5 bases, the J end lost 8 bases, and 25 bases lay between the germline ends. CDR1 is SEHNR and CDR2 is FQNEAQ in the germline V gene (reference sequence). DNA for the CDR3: TGTGCCAGCAGCCCACCCCGCAGACAGCCATTTCGGGATGAGCAGTTCTTC. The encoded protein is CASSPPRRQPFRDEQFF.

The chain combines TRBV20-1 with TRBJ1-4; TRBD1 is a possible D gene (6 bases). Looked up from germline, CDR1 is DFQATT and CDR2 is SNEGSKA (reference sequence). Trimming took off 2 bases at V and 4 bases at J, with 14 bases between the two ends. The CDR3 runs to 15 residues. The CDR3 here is CSARPFGGHNEKLFF. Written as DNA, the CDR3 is TGCAGTGCTAGACCATTCGGGGGACATAATGAAAAACTGTTTTTT.

In DNA, the CDR3 is TGTGCCAGCAGTTTCGGAGGGACAGGGCGGCATTCACCCCTCCACTTT. This codes for CASSFGGTGRHSPLHF. This sequence joins TRBV11-2 and TRBJ1-6, with 9 positions matching TRBD1. The CDR3 is made up of 16 amino acids. Trimming cost V 6 bases and J 8 bases; bases outside gene matches: 11. Germline V lookup: CDR1 SGHAT, CDR2 FQNNGV.

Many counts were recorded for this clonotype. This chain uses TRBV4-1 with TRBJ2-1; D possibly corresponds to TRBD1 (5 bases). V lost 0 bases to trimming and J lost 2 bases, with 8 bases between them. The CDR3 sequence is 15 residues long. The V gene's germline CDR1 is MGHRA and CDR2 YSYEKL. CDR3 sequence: CASSQDGRAYNEQFF. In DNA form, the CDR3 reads TGCGCCAGCAGCCAAGACGGCAGGGCCTACAATGAGCAGTTCTTC.

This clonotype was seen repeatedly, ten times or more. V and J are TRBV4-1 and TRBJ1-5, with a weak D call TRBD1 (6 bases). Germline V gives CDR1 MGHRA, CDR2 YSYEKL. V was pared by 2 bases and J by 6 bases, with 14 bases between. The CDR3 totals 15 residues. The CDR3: CASSQSVQGSQPQHF. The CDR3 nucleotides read TGCGCCAGCAGCCAAAGCGTACAGGGAAGTCAGCCCCAGCATTTT.

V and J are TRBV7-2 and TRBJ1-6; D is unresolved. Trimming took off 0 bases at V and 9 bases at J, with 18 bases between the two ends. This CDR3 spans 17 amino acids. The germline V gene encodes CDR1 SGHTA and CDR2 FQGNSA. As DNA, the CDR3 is TGTGCCAGCAGCTTAGCGCTTTGGGGAGGAATAGGTTCACCCCTCCACTTT. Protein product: CASSLALWGGIGSPLHF.

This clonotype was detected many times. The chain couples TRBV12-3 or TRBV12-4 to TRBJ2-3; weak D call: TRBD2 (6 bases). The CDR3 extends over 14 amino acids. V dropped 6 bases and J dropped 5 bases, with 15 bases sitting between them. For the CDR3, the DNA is TGTGCCAGCAGCCCTCGACTAGTAGTAGATACGCAGTATTTT. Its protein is CASSPRLVVDTQYF.

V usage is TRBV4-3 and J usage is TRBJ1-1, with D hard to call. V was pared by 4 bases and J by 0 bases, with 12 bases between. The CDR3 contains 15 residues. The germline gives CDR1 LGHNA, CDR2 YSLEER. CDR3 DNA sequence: TGCGCCAGCAGCCGCCCACATGGGATGAACACTGAAGCTTTCTTT. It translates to CASSRPHGMNTEAFF.

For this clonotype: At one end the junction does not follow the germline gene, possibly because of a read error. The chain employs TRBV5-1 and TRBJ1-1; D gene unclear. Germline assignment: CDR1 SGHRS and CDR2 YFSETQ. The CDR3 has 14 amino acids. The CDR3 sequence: CASSLVAPNTGAFF. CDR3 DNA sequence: TGCGCCAGCAGCTTGGTGGCACCGAACACTGGAGCTTTCTTT.

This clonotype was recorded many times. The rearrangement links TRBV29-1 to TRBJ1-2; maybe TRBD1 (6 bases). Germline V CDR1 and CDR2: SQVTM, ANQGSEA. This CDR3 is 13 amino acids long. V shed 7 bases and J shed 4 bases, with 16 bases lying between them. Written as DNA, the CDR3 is TGCAGCGCGCGATTAGGACAGTCCTATGGCTACACCTTC. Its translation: CSARLGQSYGYTF. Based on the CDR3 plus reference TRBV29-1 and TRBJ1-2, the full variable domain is SAVISQKPSRDICQRGTSLTIQCQVDSQVTMMFWYRQQPGQSLTLIATANQGSEATYESGFVIDKFPISRPNLTFSTLTVSNMSPEDSSIYLCSARLGQSYGYTFGSGTRLTVV.

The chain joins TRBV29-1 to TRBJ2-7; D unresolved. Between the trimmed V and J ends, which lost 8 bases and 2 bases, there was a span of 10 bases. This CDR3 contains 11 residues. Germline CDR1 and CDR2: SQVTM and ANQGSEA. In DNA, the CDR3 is TGCAGCTCTGCCGGAACCTACGAGCAGTACTTC. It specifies CSSAGTYEQYF.

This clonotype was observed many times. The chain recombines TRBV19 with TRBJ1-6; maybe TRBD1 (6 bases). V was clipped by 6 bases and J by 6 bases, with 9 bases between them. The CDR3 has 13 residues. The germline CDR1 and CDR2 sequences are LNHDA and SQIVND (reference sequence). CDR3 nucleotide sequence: TGTGCCAGTAGAGGACAGCGTAATTCACCCCTCCACTTT. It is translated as CASRGQRNSPLHF.

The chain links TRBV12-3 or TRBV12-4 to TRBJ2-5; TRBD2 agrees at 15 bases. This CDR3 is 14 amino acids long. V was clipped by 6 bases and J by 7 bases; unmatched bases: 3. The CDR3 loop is CASSGGLAGGTQYF. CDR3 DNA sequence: TGTGCCAGCAGCGGGGGACTAGCGGGAGGGACCCAGTACTTC.

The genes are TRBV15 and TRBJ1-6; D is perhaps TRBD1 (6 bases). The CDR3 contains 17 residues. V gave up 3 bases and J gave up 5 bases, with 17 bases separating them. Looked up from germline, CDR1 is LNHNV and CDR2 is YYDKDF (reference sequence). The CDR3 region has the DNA TGTGCCACCAGCAGCCAAGATCTAGGACAGAATAATTCACCCCTCCACTTT. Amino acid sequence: CATSSQDLGQNNSPLHF.

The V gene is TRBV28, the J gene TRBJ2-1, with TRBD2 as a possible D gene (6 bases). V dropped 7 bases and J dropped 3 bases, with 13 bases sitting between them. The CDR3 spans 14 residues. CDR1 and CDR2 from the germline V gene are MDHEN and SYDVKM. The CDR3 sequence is CASTSGTVYNEQFF. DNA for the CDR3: TGTGCCAGCACCTCCGGGACTGTCTACAATGAGCAGTTCTTC.

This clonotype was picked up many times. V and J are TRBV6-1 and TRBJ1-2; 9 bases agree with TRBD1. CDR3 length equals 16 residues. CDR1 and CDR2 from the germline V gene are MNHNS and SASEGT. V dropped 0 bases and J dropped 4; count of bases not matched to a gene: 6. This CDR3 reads CASSEAGEQGAYGYTF. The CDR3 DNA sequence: TGTGCCAGCAGTGAAGCAGGCGAACAGGGGGCCTATGGCTACACCTTC.

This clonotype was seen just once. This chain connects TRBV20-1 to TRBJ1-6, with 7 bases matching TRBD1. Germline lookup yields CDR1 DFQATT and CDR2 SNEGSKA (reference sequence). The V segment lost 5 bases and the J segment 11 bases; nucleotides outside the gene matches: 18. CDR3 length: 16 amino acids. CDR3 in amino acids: CSAENYRDRVGTPLHF. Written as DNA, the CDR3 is TGCAGTGCTGAAAACTACCGGGACAGAGTGGGAACACCCCTCCACTTT.

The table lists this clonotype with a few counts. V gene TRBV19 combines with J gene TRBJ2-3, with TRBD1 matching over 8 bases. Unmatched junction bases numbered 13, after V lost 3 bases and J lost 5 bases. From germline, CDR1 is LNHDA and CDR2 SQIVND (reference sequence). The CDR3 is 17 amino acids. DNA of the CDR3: TGTGCCAGTAGTATGACCCGGGACAGGACTTTCATAGATACGCAGTATTTT. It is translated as CASSMTRDRTFIDTQYF. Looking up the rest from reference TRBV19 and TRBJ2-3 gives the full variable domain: DGGITQSPKYLFRKEGQNVTLSCEQNLNHDAMYWYRQDPGQGLRLIYYSQIVNDFQKGDIAEGYSVSREKKESFPLTVTSAQKNPTAFYLCASSMTRDRTFIDTQYFGPGTRLTVL.

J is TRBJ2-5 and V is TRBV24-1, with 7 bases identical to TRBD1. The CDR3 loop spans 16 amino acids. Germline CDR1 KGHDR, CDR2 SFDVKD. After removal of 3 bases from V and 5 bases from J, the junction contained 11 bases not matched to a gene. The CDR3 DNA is TGTGCCACCAGTGATCACTCCACAGGGGCCGGGGAGACCCAGTACTTC. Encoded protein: CATSDHSTGAGETQYF.

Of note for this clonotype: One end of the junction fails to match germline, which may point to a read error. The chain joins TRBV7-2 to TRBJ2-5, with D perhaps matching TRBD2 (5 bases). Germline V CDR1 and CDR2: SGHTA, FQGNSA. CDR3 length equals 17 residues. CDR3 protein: CASSFPPGYSDRETQCF. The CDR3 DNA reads TGTGCCAGCAGCTTCCCCCCGGGGTACAGCGATCGAGAGACCCAGTGCTTC.

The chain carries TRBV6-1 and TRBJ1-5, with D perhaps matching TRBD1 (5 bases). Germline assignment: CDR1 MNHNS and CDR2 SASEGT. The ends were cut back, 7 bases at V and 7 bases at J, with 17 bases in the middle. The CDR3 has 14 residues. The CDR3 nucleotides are TGTGCCAGCAAGCCGGGACCCGAGGGCCAGCCCCAGCATTTT. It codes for CASKPGPEGQPQHF.

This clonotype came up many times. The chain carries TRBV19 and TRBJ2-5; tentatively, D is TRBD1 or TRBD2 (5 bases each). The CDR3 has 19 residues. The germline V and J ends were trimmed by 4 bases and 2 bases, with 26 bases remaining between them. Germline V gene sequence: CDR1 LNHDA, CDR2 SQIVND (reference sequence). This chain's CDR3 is CASSTSGRGLSHQQETQYF. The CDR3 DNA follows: TGTGCCAGTAGTACCTCAGGCCGGGGCCTCTCCCATCAACAAGAGACCCAGTACTTC.